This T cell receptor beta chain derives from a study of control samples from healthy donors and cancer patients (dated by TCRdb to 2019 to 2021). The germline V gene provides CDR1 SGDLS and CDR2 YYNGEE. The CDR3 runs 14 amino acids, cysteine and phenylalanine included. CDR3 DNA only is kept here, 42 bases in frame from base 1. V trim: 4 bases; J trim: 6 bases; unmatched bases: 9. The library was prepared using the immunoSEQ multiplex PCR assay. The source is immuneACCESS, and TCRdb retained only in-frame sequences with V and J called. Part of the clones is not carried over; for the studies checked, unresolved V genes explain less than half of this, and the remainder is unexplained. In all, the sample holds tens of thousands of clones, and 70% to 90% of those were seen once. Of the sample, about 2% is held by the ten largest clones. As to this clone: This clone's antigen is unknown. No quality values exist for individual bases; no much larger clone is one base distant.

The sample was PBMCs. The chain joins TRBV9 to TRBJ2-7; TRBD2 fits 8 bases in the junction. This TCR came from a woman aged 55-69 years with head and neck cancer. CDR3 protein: CASSLTSASREQYF. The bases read TGTGCCAGCAGCCTGACTAGCGCCTCTCGCGAGCAGTACTTC.